The 3 T cell receptor beta chains reported below all come from one sample, sequenced in a study of blood T cell repertoires in COVID-19 (dated by TCRdb to between 2020 and 2021). Receptor amplification or capture employed the immunoSEQ multiplex PCR assay. Here the immuneACCESS table is served through TCRdb, limited to in-frame sequences with V and J called. Missing clones are a known gap in these copies; in checked studies unresolved V genes cover under half, and the rest lacks a known reason. In all, the sample holds 160,000 or so clones, and under 85% of those were seen once. Over 10% of the sample lies in the top ten. Material for sequencing was peripheral blood. These receptors all come from a man between 65 and 85 years old who had recovered from COVID-19.

The chain couples TRBV30 to TRBJ1-2; the D gene is possibly TRBD1 (5 bases). This CDR3 has 13 residues. Germline CDR1 reads GTSNPN; CDR2 reads SVGIG (reference sequence). V lost 0 bases to trimming and J lost 1 base, with 6 bases between them. Here the CDR3 DNA reads TGTGCCTGGAGTGTAGGGGTTAACTATGGCTACACCTTC. Translation: CAWSVGVNYGYTF.

V and J are TRBV2 and TRBJ2-5; D perhaps matches TRBD1 (6 bases). Trimming cost V 8 bases and J 2 bases, with 18 bases left between them. The CDR3 consists of 15 residues. Per the germline V gene, CDR1 is SNHLY and CDR2 is FYNNEI. Here the CDR3 reads CASRWNRDAQETQYF. In nucleotides, the CDR3 is TGTGCCAGCCGCTGGAACAGGGATGCACAAGAGACCCAGTACTTC.

The chain uses TRBV7-2 and TRBJ2-7; 7 positions match TRBD1. Germline V gives CDR1 SGHTA, CDR2 FQGNSA. There are 16 residues in the CDR3. Trimming took 2 bases from V and 2 from J; bases not matched to a gene: 9. The CDR3 DNA follows: TGTGCCAGCAGCTTAAGTTTCGGTCAGGGGGCCTACGAGCAGTACTTC. Translated, it gives CASSLSFGQGAYEQYF.